This TCR beta chain comes out of a study of T cells in Graves' hyperthyroidism and ophthalmopathy (dated by TCRdb to about 2019). Describing the broader study: Peripheral blood was collected at initial diagnosis, before any treatment. TCR V-J signatures able to tell the groups apart were searched for in a discovery cohort of 95 to 100 patients, of whom approximately 40 had Graves' ophthalmopathy and 57 had stable Graves' hyperthyroidism. Whether ophthalmopathy could be predicted prospectively was tested in an independent validation cohort made up of some 20 hyperthyroidism patients plus 17 patients who later progressed to ophthalmopathy. The approximately 100 discovery patients were divided at random into training and test sets in a 7:3 ratio. In over five Graves' hyperthyroidism patients, the study also compared T-cell repertoires from thyroid tissue with T-cell repertoires from blood. After blood sampling, hyperthyroidism patients were treated with methimazole at a starting dose of 30 mg daily, and ophthalmopathy patients were treated with high-dose intravenous methylprednisolone. TCR Vbeta CDR3 sequencing of 135 peripheral blood samples (over 40 ophthalmopathy, about 74 hyperthyroidism and approximately 17 progressor patients) is reported in the paper. On the study overall, not on this receptor specifically: Ophthalmopathy was separated from stable hyperthyroidism by a 13 V-J signature model, with 85% to 90% sensitivity and 81% to 83% specificity obtained in cross-validation and 80%/75% obtained in testing. In validation, the model predicted progression to ophthalmopathy with approximately 69% sensitivity and over 72% specificity, a median of 6.5 months before onset. Most expanded thyroid clonotypes (frequency above 0.001) were also found in blood, which suggests that blood repertoires may mirror thyroid immune responses. Sample size was not statistically predetermined, and blinding of investigators to group allocation was not performed.

The TCR beta CDR3 regions were amplified from RNA transcripts. The TCR CDR3 was subjected to a first round of RT-PCR using the HTBI primer set and the Qiagen OneStep RT-PCR kit. A second multiplex PCR round built the libraries, followed by size selection and purification. The libraries were sequenced on an Illumina HiSeq2000 using paired-end 100 bp reads. The study's own analysis went as follows. SOAPnuke was used to process the raw data, throwing out any read that contained adapters or uncalled bases, had a mean Phred below 15, or lacked an exact constant-primer or identifier match. High-quality paired reads were merged using COPE v1.2.5, and each unique nucleotide sequence was defined as a clonotype. MiTCR v1.1 was used to align clonotypes to the IMGT TRBV, TRBD and TRBJ reference segments. Only V-J combinations with frequency above 0.0001, covering 99% to 99.2% of repertoires, were analysed. A TCS score was defined as the ratio between F50 (clonal expansion) and ExV (chaos), using BLOSUM62-based TCRdist between CDR3 peptides within each V-J. Welch's t-statistics and random forest reduced around 550 V-J features to 13, which were used in a naive Bayes classifier (R e1071). The raw public reads went through TCRdb reprocessing: fastp at Q25, MiXCR clone calling, in-frame beta chains kept. Rows are combined by CDR3 protein, so each entry shows the most common genes and DNA. The V and J calls were not made by the authors but by TCRdb's processing. This sample lists 450,000 to 500,000 distinct CDR3 sequences; 20% to 25% were detected once. Under 55% of the sample comes from the top ten.

CDR3 length: 13 amino acids, cysteine to phenylalanine. Of the read, only the CDR3 DNA is kept; its 39 bases are in frame from base 1. The germline V gene provides CDR1 MNHNS and CDR2 SASEGT. The germline V and J ends show losses of 5 bases and 2 bases respectively, and no gene match explains 2 bases of the junction. In the ophthalmopathy patients, disease was moderately to severely active, with a Clinical Activity Score of 3 or more, a NOSPECS grade of 4 or more, and a duration of less than 3 months. Exclusion was applied to patients with uncontrolled infections, other autoimmune diseases, pregnancy or lactation. Diagnoses relied on clinical symptoms, serum thyroxine and TRAb, thyroid ultrasound and orbital computed tomography. Ficoll-Paque density gradient centrifugation was used to isolate PBMCs from 9.5 to 10 ml of fresh peripheral blood. Total RNA was extracted with Trizol reagent, and quality was checked on an Agilent 2100 Bioanalyzer.

This clonotype was recorded many times. Its antigen specificity is not known. It has no much larger one-base neighbor in the sample; base qualities were not kept. The V and J genes are TRBV6-1 and TRBJ1-2, with 7 bases matching TRBD1. The sample taken for sequencing was blood. The receptor was derived from a woman in her 70s with Graves' ophthalmopathy. CDR3 protein: CASSKQGNYGYTF. Here is the DNA: TGTGCCAGCAGTAAACAGGGGAACTATGGCTACACCTTC.